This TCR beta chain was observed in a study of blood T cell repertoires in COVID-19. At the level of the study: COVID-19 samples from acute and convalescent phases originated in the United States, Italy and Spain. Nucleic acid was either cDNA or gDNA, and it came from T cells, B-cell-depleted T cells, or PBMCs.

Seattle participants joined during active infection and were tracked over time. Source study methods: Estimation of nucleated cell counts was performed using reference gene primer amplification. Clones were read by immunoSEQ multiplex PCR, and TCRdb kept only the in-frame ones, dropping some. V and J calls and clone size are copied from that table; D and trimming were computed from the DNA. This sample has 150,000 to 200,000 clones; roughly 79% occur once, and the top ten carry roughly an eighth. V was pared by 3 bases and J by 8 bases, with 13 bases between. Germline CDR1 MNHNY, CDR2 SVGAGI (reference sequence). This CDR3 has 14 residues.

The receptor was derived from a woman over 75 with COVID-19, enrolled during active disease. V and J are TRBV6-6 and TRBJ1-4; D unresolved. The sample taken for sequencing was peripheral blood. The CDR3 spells CASSYEREREKLFF. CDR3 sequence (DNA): TGTGCCAGCAGTTATGAGAGGGAAAGGGAAAAACTGTTTTTT.